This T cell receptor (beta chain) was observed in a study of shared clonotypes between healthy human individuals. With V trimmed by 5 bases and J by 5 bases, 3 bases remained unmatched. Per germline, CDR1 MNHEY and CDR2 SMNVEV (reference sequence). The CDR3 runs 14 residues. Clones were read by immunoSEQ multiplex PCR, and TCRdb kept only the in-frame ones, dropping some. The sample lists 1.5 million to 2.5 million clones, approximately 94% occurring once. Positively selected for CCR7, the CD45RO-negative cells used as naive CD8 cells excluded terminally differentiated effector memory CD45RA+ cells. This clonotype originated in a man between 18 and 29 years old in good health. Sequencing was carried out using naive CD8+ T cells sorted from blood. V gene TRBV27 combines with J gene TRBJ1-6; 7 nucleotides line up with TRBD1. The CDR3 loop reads CASSRQGNNSPLHF. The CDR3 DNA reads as TGTGCCAGCAGTCGACAGGGAAATAATTCACCCCTCCACTTT.